This T cell receptor (beta chain) was captured in a study of T cell responses to AZD1222 COVID-19 vaccine. Study conclusions and caveats: After the peak T cell response, and only then, were repertoires sampled.

Here immunoSEQ multiplex PCR was the method, and the copy in TCRdb shows in-frame clones only, minus some. The sample records about 150,000 clones, about 91% being singletons. The CDR3 extends over 12 amino acids. Trimming cost V 5 bases and J 4 bases, with 6 bases left between them. Concerning this clone: The antigen is unknown.

The source is an adult who received the AZD1222 COVID-19 vaccine. The genes are TRBV12-3 or TRBV12-4 and TRBJ1-5; D is undetermined. The source material was peripheral blood, sampled 28 days after the second AZD1222 dose. CDR3 bases: TGTGCCAGCAGTGTAGGGAATCAGCCCCAGCATTTT. Translating it yields CASSVGNQPQHF.